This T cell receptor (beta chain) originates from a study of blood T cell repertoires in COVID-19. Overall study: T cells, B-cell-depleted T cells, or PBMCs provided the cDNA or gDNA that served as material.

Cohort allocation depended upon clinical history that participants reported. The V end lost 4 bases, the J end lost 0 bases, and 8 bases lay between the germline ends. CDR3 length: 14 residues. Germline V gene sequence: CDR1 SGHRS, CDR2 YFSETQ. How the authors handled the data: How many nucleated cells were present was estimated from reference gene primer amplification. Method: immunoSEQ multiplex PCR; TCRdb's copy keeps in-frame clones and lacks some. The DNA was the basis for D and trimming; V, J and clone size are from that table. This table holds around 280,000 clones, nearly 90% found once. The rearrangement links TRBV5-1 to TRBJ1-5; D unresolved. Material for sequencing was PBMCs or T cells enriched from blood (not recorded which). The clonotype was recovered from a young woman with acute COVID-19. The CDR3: CASSMDGSNQPQHF. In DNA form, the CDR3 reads TGCGCCAGCAGCATGGACGGTAGCAATCAGCCCCAGCATTTT.